This passage covers 9 T cell receptor beta chains from one sample sequenced in a study of shared clonotypes between healthy human individuals. Terminally differentiated effector memory CD45RA+ cells were left out of the naive CD8 fraction, which was CD45RO-negative and positively selected for CCR7. TCRdb keeps only in-frame clones here, not all; method: immunoSEQ multiplex PCR. This sample has fewer than 1 million clones, with approximately 96% found just once. Sequences were obtained from naive CD8+ T cells sorted from blood. These receptors came from a young man in good health.

The chain recombines TRBV30 with TRBJ2-7; a possible D gene is TRBD2 (6 bases). CDR3 length equals 13 residues. V dropped 4 bases and J dropped 3 bases, with 13 bases sitting between them. Germline V CDR1 and CDR2: GTSNPN, SVGIG (reference sequence). As DNA, the CDR3 is TGTGCCTGGATTGGGACTCCCTACTACGAGCAGTACTTC. Its translation: CAWIGTPYYEQYF.

The chain carries TRBV15 and TRBJ2-7, with D perhaps matching TRBD1 or TRBD2 (5 bases each). This CDR3 is 16 amino acids long. Germline values: CDR1 LNHNV, CDR2 YYDKDF (reference sequence). V was cut by 4 bases and J by 0 bases, with 16 bases left in between. The chain's CDR3 is CATSTRAGQLSYEQYF. CDR3 bases: TGTGCCACCAGCACCAGGGCGGGCCAGCTCTCCTACGAGCAGTACTTC.

The chain couples TRBV28 to TRBJ1-5, with D unclear. Germline CDR1 is MDHEN and CDR2 is SYDVKM. There are 11 residues in the CDR3. V was cut by 8 bases and J by 4 bases, with 6 bases left in between. CDR3 sequence: CASARNQPQHF. The CDR3 bases are TGTGCCAGCGCTCGTAATCAGCCCCAGCATTTT.

V usage is TRBV10-1 and J usage is TRBJ2-1; 10 bases are a match to TRBD2. CDR1 is WNHNN, CDR2 SYGVQD, per germline (reference sequence). The CDR3 is 16 residues long. Trimming cost V 4 bases and J 7 bases; bases outside gene matches: 10. CDR3 loop: CASSGAPGTSANEQFF. CDR3 in DNA: TGCGCCAGCAGTGGGGCCCCCGGGACTAGCGCGAATGAGCAGTTCTTC.

V usage is TRBV5-1 and J usage is TRBJ1-5, with 7 bases identical to TRBD1. V lost 0 bases and J lost 5; bases outside the gene matches: 5. In germline, CDR1 is SGHRS, CDR2 YFSETQ. The CDR3 is 15 residues long. As DNA, the CDR3 is TGCGCCAGCAGCTTGGAGGGGACAGCGTATCAGCCCCAGCATTTT. Protein: CASSLEGTAYQPQHF.

This chain links TRBV7-8 with TRBJ1-2; tentatively, D is TRBD1 (6 bases). CDR3 length equals 15 residues. CDR1 is SGHVS and CDR2 is FQNEAQ in the germline V gene. V shed 5 bases and J shed 2 bases, with 15 bases lying between them. CDR3 bases: TGTGCCAGCAGCACCCACAGGGTCCCGAACTATGGCTACACCTTC. It yields the protein CASSTHRVPNYGYTF.

CDR3 region: CASSERGLAVEQFF. In nucleotides, the CDR3 is TGTGCCAGCAGTGAACGCGGACTAGCGGTCGAGCAGTTCTTC. The J gene is TRBJ2-1, the V gene TRBV6-1, with 10 nucleotides matching TRBD2. V dropped 2 bases and J dropped 10; count of bases not matched to a gene: 5. The CDR3 is 14 amino acids. Germline CDR1 MNHNS, CDR2 SASEGT.

The rearrangement uses TRBV6-5 and TRBJ1-1; D is ambiguous. Germline CDR1 reads MNHEY; CDR2 reads SVGAGI. V lost 5 bases and J 0 bases, leaving 10 bases between the germline ends. This CDR3 has 14 amino acids. The CDR3 loop is CASSLTIMNTEAFF. The CDR3 DNA reads as TGTGCCAGCAGTCTGACTATCATGAACACTGAAGCTTTCTTT.

V is TRBV4-1 and J is TRBJ2-2; the D gene is possibly TRBD1 (6 bases). Trimming stripped 5 bases from V and 5 bases from J, with 15 bases between. The CDR3 is 15 residues long. CDR1 and CDR2 from the germline V gene are MGHRA and YSYEKL. The CDR3 DNA is TGCGCCAGCAGCGATCGACAGGTTTTTACCGGGGAGCTGTTTTTT. Its translation: CASSDRQVFTGELFF.